This record looks at one T cell receptor beta chain sequence and its context. No antigen is known for it. The entry originates in a study of blood T cells in healthy people across ages. A second PCR, run for about 7 to 11 cycles, used a sample-barcoded 5' primer plus a J-beta primer mix. TCRdb redid the calling of the 5' RACE reads with MiXCR, one entry per CDR3 protein. The sample contains hundreds of thousands of distinct CDR3 sequences, 40% to 50% of which appear only once. Trimming cost V 7 bases and J 0 bases, with 12 bases left between them. Per germline, CDR1 MNHNS and CDR2 SASEGT. The CDR3 covers 14 residues. Study results and limitations: Considered underestimates were the diversity estimates obtained from one million T cells. Getting older went along with TCR beta diversity per million T cells dropping roughly linearly. Naive T cell percentage strongly correlated with TCR beta diversity.

The study isolated at least 6.5 million PBMCs from each sample. The material sequenced was blood. The rearrangement joins TRBV6-1 to TRBJ1-1; no clear D. The sequence came from a man aged 80 or over in good health. CDR3 sequence reads: CASIAVTMNTEAFF. The CDR3, as DNA: TGTGCCAGCATCGCAGTCACCATGAACACTGAAGCTTTCTTT.